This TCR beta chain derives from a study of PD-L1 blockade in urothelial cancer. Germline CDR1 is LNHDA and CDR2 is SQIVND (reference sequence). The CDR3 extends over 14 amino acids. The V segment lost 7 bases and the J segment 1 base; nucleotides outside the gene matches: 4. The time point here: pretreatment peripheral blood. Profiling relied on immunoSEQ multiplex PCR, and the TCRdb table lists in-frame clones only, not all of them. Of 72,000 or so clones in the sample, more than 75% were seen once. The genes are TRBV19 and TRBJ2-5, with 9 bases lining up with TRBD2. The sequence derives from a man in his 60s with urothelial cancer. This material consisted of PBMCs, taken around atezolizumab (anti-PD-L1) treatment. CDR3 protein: CASTFSGGQETQYF. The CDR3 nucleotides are TGTGCCAGTACGTTTAGCGGGGGCCAAGAGACCCAGTACTTC.